This T cell receptor (beta chain) comes out of a study of cytomegalovirus exposure and HLA in healthy donors. V was shortened by 5 bases and J by 0 bases, with 8 bases between the two germline ends. Looked up from germline, CDR1 is SGHRS and CDR2 is YFSETQ. The CDR3 loop spans 14 amino acids. The PCR had 60 Vbeta and 13 Jbeta primers. The protocol was immunoSEQ multiplex PCR, while the TCRdb copy is restricted to in-frame clones and leaves out a portion. The table lists about 90,000 clones, 84% of them singletons, with about 2.1% in the top ten. The chain uses TRBV5-1 and TRBJ1-4; no definite D call. Material: PBMCs. This clonotype originated in a man aged 18 to 29 in good health and CMV-seronegative. The CDR3 nucleotides read TGCGCCAGCAGTCCCCAGGCAACTAATGAAAAACTGTTTTTT. The encoded protein is CASSPQATNEKLFF.